The next 32 T cell receptor beta chains were all read from a single sample in a study of blood T cell repertoires in COVID-19. The assay was immunoSEQ multiplex PCR, and TCRdb's table has in-frame clones only and misses some. The data contain some 140,000 clones, approximately 83% of them seen just once; the ten biggest clones take up 9% to 14%. The sample taken for sequencing was peripheral blood. Source of these receptors: an older woman with COVID-19, enrolled during active disease.

J is TRBJ2-5 and V is TRBV5-1; a weak D match, TRBD1 (6 bases). V was pared by 5 bases and J by 2 bases, with 16 bases between. Germline V gene lookup returns CDR1 SGHRS and CDR2 YFSETQ. This CDR3 comprises 15 residues. The DNA for the CDR3 is TGCGCCAGCAGTCGGGCCAGACAGGAACAAGAGACCCAGTACTTC. This encodes CASSRARQEQETQYF.

The V and J genes are TRBV6-1 and TRBJ2-2; TRBD1 matches at 9 bases. V shed 2 bases, J shed 4 bases, and the junction held 11 bases outside the gene matches. In germline, CDR1 is MNHNS, CDR2 SASEGT. This CDR3 is 18 amino acids long. CDR3 sequence: CASSEIFGGQGSTGELFF. The CDR3, as DNA: TGTGCCAGCAGTGAAATATTTGGGGGACAGGGAAGCACCGGGGAGCTGTTTTTT.

The chain has TRBV5-4 and TRBJ1-2, with no clear D. The CDR3 has 15 amino acids. Germline loops: CDR1 SGHNT, CDR2 YYREEE (reference sequence). Deletions cut 4 bases from V and 2 bases from J, with 15 bases between. The CDR3: CASSRIQASNYGYTF. CDR3 sequence (DNA): TGTGCCAGCAGCCGAATTCAGGCTTCCAACTATGGCTACACCTTC. Variable domain in full (rest from reference TRBV5-4 and TRBJ1-2): ETGVTQSPTHLIKTRGQQVTLRCSSQSGHNTVSWYQQALGQGPQFIFQYYREEENGRGNFPPRFSGLQFPNYSSELNVNALELDDSALYLCASSRIQASNYGYTFGSGTRLTVV.

The J gene is TRBJ1-4, the V gene TRBV18; a weak D match, TRBD1 (5 bases). The V gene's germline CDR1 is KGHSH and CDR2 LQKENI. V lost 2 bases to trimming and J lost 6 bases, with 13 bases between them. This CDR3 contains 15 residues. CDR3 protein: CASSPRRGSDEKLFF. The DNA for the CDR3 is TGTGCCAGCTCACCAAGACGGGGGTCTGATGAAAAACTGTTTTTT.

The V gene is TRBV7-9, the J gene TRBJ2-3, with 15 bases aligning to TRBD2. V lost 5 bases, J lost 6 bases, and 6 bases stayed unmatched. The germline gives CDR1 SEHNR, CDR2 FQNEAQ (reference sequence). The CDR3 spans 16 residues. CDR3 sequence (DNA): TGTGCCAGCAGCCGGACTAGCGGGGGGGCATCCGATACGCAGTATTTT. Translating it yields CASSRTSGGASDTQYF.

This clone was recorded only once. The chain uses TRBV6-5 and TRBJ1-1, with D possibly TRBD1 on 5 matching bases. The V and J ends lost 6 bases and 0 bases respectively, with 8 bases between them. Germline CDR1 and CDR2: MNHEY and SVGAGI. This CDR3 is built from 13 residues. The CDR3 bases are TGTGCCAGCAGGGACATCATGAACACTGAAGCTTTCTTT. It is translated as CASRDIMNTEAFF.

This sequence joins TRBV7-9 and TRBJ2-3, with D possibly matching TRBD1 (6 bases). Germline CDR1 is SEHNR and CDR2 is FQNEAQ (reference sequence). The CDR3 covers 14 residues. V was cut by 7 bases and J by 2 bases, with 13 bases left in between. The CDR3 nucleotides are TGTGCCAGCACCAGGGACACCTACACAGATACGCAGTATTTT. Amino acids: CASTRDTYTDTQYF. The full variable domain, in which reference TRBV7-9 and TRBJ2-3 provide the parts outside the CDR3, is DTGVSQNPRHKITKRGQNVTFRCDPISEHNRLYWYRQTLGQGPEFLTYFQNEAQLEKSRLLSDRFSAERPKGSFSTLEIQRTEQGDSAMYLCASTRDTYTDTQYFGPGTRLTVL.

V gene TRBV19 combines with J gene TRBJ1-5, with 7 bases aligning to TRBD1. Trimming cost V 8 bases and J 0 bases; bases outside gene matches: 10. CDR3 length equals 16 residues. Germline values: CDR1 LNHDA, CDR2 SQIVND (reference sequence). The CDR3 bases are TGTGCCAGTGGGACTCCGGGACAGTATAGCAATCAGCCCCAGCATTTT. Residues: CASGTPGQYSNQPQHF.

DNA of the CDR3: TGTGCCAGCAGCGTAGACCTAGCGGGAGGAGGAGAGACCCAGTACTTC. This sequence encodes CASSVDLAGGGETQYF. The rearrangement links TRBV9 to TRBJ2-5; TRBD2 agrees at 11 bases. Looked up from germline, CDR1 is SGDLS and CDR2 is YYNGEE. V shed 0 bases and J 4 bases; nucleotides not matched to a gene: 5. This CDR3 is 16 amino acids long.

The chain carries TRBV5-8 and TRBJ2-5, with TRBD1 matching over 7 bases. Germline loops: CDR1 SGHTS, CDR2 YDEGEE. There are 13 residues in the CDR3. Trimming at V came to 5 bases and at J to 4 bases, leaving 5 bases not matched to a gene. The CDR3 loop reads CASRRGRAETQYF. CDR3 sequence (DNA): TGTGCCAGCAGAAGGGGGCGCGCAGAGACCCAGTACTTC.

CDR3: CASSTRLGYNEQFF. CDR3 bases: TGTGCCAGCAGCACCAGACTAGGGTACAATGAGCAGTTCTTC. The rearrangement links TRBV7-2 to TRBJ2-1; a possible D gene is TRBD2 (6 bases). Germline lookup yields CDR1 SGHTA and CDR2 FQGNSA. V shed 5 bases and J shed 4 bases, with 12 bases lying between them. The CDR3 loop spans 14 amino acids. Looking up the rest from reference TRBV7-2 and TRBJ2-1 gives the full variable domain: GAGVSQSPSNKVTEKGKDVELRCDPISGHTALYWYRQSLGQGLEFLIYFQGNSAPDKSGLPSDRFSAERTGGSVSTLTIQRTQQEDSAVYLCASSTRLGYNEQFFGPGTRLTVL.

This chain connects TRBV4-1 to TRBJ2-1; perhaps TRBD1 as D (5 bases). This CDR3 region has 16 residues. V dropped 1 base and J dropped 4 bases, with 14 bases sitting between them. The V gene's germline CDR1 is MGHRA and CDR2 YSYEKL. The DNA of the CDR3 is TGCGCCAGCAGCCAAGGTGACAGCTTCTCGTACAATGAGCAGTTCTTC. Translation gives CASSQGDSFSYNEQFF.

This chain uses TRBV19 with TRBJ1-6; maybe TRBD1 (5 bases). Between the trimmed V and J ends, which lost 7 bases and 8 bases, there was a span of 21 bases. Germline values: CDR1 LNHDA, CDR2 SQIVND (reference sequence). The CDR3 totals 16 residues. The CDR3 protein is CASKGLGLATHSPLHF. CDR3 DNA sequence: TGTGCCAGTAAGGGGCTAGGGTTGGCTACTCATTCACCCCTCCACTTT.

The chain uses TRBV19 and TRBJ1-3; D is possibly TRBD1 (5 bases). V was shortened by 0 bases and J by 1 base, with 7 bases between the two germline ends. The CDR3 covers 15 residues. Germline V gives CDR1 LNHDA, CDR2 SQIVND (reference sequence). DNA of the CDR3: TGTGCCAGTAGTATAGATGGGGCTTCTGGAAACACCATATATTTT. It yields the protein CASSIDGASGNTIYF.

The V gene is TRBV3-1 (or the pseudogene TRBV3-2), the J gene TRBJ1-2; 8 nucleotides agree with TRBD1. V lost 6 bases, J lost 8 bases, and 5 bases stayed unmatched. Germline V gene sequence: CDR1 LGHDT, CDR2 YNNKEL (reference sequence). CDR3 length: 12 amino acids. CDR3 in amino acids: CASRRQGYGYTF. The CDR3 DNA is TGTGCCAGCAGACGACAGGGGTACGGCTACACCTTC.

The chain couples TRBV27 to TRBJ2-7, with a tentative D call TRBD1 (5 bases). From germline, CDR1 is MNHEY and CDR2 SMNVEV (reference sequence). This CDR3 has 13 amino acids. V lost 3 bases to trimming and J lost 3 bases, with 9 bases between them. CDR3 sequence reads: CASSFGASYEQYV. The CDR3 DNA is TGTGCCAGCAGTTTTGGGGCAAGCTACGAGCAGTACGTC.

The V gene is TRBV27, the J gene TRBJ2-7; D is uncertain. Trimming cost V 8 bases and J 2 bases, with 16 bases left between them. Germline V gene sequence: CDR1 MNHEY, CDR2 SMNVEV (reference sequence). The CDR3 runs to 14 residues. The CDR3 DNA reads TGTGCCAGCGCCCGACCCAGGTTCCCCTACGAGCAGTACTTC. Translating gives CASARPRFPYEQYF.

The rearrangement uses TRBV6-5 and TRBJ2-1; possibly TRBD1 for D (5 bases). V lost 5 bases and J 9 bases, leaving 11 bases between the germline ends. This CDR3 region has 12 residues. Germline loops: CDR1 MNHEY, CDR2 SVGAGI. This CDR3 reads CASSLGASEQFF. The CDR3 DNA follows: TGTGCCAGCAGTCTAGGGGCGAGTGAGCAGTTCTTC.

V is TRBV5-1 and J is TRBJ1-1; no clear D gene. V was clipped by 4 bases and J by 5 bases, with 15 bases between them. The germline V gene has CDR1 SGHRS and CDR2 YFSETQ. There are 14 residues in the CDR3. The CDR3 protein is CASSPVLGGTEAFF. The DNA for the CDR3 is TGCGCCAGCAGCCCGGTCTTGGGCGGGACTGAAGCTTTCTTT.

The genes are TRBV7-6 and TRBJ2-5, with TRBD1 matching over 7 bases. This CDR3 region has 14 residues. Looked up from germline, CDR1 is SGHVS and CDR2 is FNYEAQ. J lost 2 bases, V lost 3 bases, and 3 bases had no gene match. Written as DNA, the CDR3 is TGTGCCAGCAGCTTGACAGGGACACAAGAGACCCAGTACTTC. Amino acids: CASSLTGTQETQYF.

The rearrangement uses TRBV19 and TRBJ1-2; 10 positions match TRBD1. The CDR3 is 14 amino acids. The ends lost 6 bases at V and 6 bases at J; junction bases unmatched: 7. Germline V CDR1 and CDR2: LNHDA, SQIVND (reference sequence). The CDR3 reads CASRKGTGEDGYTF. In DNA, the CDR3 is TGTGCCAGTAGGAAAGGGACAGGGGAGGATGGCTACACCTTC.

This clone was seen a single time. In DNA form, the CDR3 reads TGTGCCAGCTCACCATCCCCGGGGAATCAGCCCCAGCATTTT. Its protein product is CASSPSPGNQPQHF. V usage is TRBV18 and J usage is TRBJ1-5, with unresolved D. Germline CDR1 KGHSH, CDR2 LQKENI. The CDR3 has 14 amino acids. V lost 2 bases and J lost 4, with 9 bases in between.

As DNA, the CDR3 is TGTGCCAGCAGCGCGCTCCAGGGAAGCGCTGAAGCTTTCTTT. Its protein is CASSALQGSAEAFF. This chain connects TRBV7-6 to TRBJ1-1, with D tentatively TRBD1 (5 bases). The CDR3 consists of 14 residues. The germline V and J ends were trimmed by 5 bases and 6 bases, with 16 bases remaining between them. Germline values: CDR1 SGHVS, CDR2 FNYEAQ.

This clone has just a few counts. This chain uses TRBV2 with TRBJ2-2, with D unresolved. The CDR3 is made up of 15 amino acids. Germline CDR1 reads SNHLY; CDR2 reads FYNNEI. V gave up 4 bases and J gave up 0 bases, with 9 bases separating them. The CDR3 reads CASSVVRSNTGELFF. The CDR3 coding sequence is TGTGCCAGCAGTGTTGTACGGTCGAACACCGGGGAGCTGTTTTTT.

The J gene is TRBJ2-1, the V gene TRBV2, with 9 bases fitting TRBD2. In germline, CDR1 is SNHLY, CDR2 FYNNEI. The CDR3 is 14 amino acids. The ends lost 7 bases at V and 6 bases at J; junction bases unmatched: 7. CDR3 protein: CASTPGLAFNEQFF. The CDR3, as DNA: TGTGCCAGCACTCCGGGACTAGCATTCAATGAGCAGTTCTTC. Looking up the rest from reference TRBV2 and TRBJ2-1 gives the full variable domain: EPEVTQTPSHQVTQMGQEVILRCVPISNHLYFYWYRQILGQKVEFLVSFYNNEISEKSEIFDDQFSVERPDGSNFTLKIRSTKLEDSAMYFCASTPGLAFNEQFFGPGTRLTVL.

The chain couples TRBV5-6 to TRBJ1-1; no clear D gene. The CDR3 consists of 15 residues. The ends were cut back, 4 bases at V and 1 base at J, with 14 bases in the middle. Germline V gene data show CDR1 as SGHDT and CDR2 as YYEEEE. The DNA of the CDR3 is TGTGCCAGCAGCCCGGCGACGGGTCCGAACACTGAAGCTTTCTTT. Translating it yields CASSPATGPNTEAFF.

The chain uses TRBV27 and TRBJ1-5; 9 positions match TRBD1. J lost 0 bases, V lost 2 bases, and 11 bases had no gene match. Germline V CDR1 and CDR2: MNHEY, SMNVEV (reference sequence). The CDR3 is 19 residues long. CDR3 in amino acids: CASSLLGDRDRLSNQPQHF. CDR3 DNA: TGTGCCAGCAGTTTACTGGGGGACAGGGATAGGCTTAGCAATCAGCCCCAGCATTTT.

The chain links TRBV13 to TRBJ1-2; 7 bases agree with TRBD1. The V gene's germline CDR1 is PRHDT and CDR2 FYEKMQ (reference sequence). Trimming removed 6 bases from V and 8 bases from J; junction bases left unmatched: 9. CDR3 length: 13 residues. DNA of the CDR3: TGTGCCAGCAGAGTGGGACAGTGGGAAGGCTACACCTTC. Residues: CASRVGQWEGYTF.

J is TRBJ2-7 and V is TRBV3-1 (or the pseudogene TRBV3-2); no definite D call. CDR3 size: 11 residues. Germline V gene data show CDR1 as LGHDT and CDR2 as YNNKEL (reference sequence). V was shortened by 5 bases and J by 4 bases, with 6 bases between the two germline ends. The DNA for the CDR3 is TGTGCCAGCAGCTCACTGTACGAGCAGTACTTC. Amino acid sequence: CASSSLYEQYF.

CDR3 coding DNA: TGTGCCAGCAGCCAGTCCACTAGTGCCGGTGAGCAGTTCTTC. Translation gives CASSQSTSAGEQFF. The V gene is TRBV11-3, the J gene TRBJ2-1; TRBD2 is a possible D gene (5 bases). Trimming took off 5 bases at V and 9 bases at J, with 17 bases between the two ends. From germline, CDR1 is SGHNT and CDR2 YENEEA. CDR3 length: 14 residues.

The chain links TRBV7-9 to TRBJ1-1, with TRBD1 matching over 9 bases. CDR1 is SEHNR and CDR2 is FQNEAQ in the germline V gene (reference sequence). The CDR3 length is 16 residues. The trim removed 4 bases at V and 1 base at J, leaving 7 bases unmatched. The CDR3: CASSWGGDRANTEAFF. CDR3 in DNA: TGTGCCAGCAGCTGGGGTGGGGACAGGGCGAACACTGAAGCTTTCTTT. The variable domain in full, with the rest retrieved from reference TRBV7-9 and TRBJ1-1, is DTGVSQNPRHKITKRGQNVTFRCDPISEHNRLYWYRQTLGQGPEFLTYFQNEAQLEKSRLLSDRFSAERPKGSFSTLEIQRTEQGDSAMYLCASSWGGDRANTEAFFGQGTRLTVV.

The CDR3 protein is CASSLGGQLAKNIQYF. Written as DNA, the CDR3 is TGTGCCAGCAGCTTGGGAGGGCAGCTAGCCAAAAACATTCAGTACTTC. The chain recombines TRBV5-6 with TRBJ2-4, with D maybe TRBD2 (5 bases). The V end lost 0 bases, the J end lost 0 bases, and 10 bases lay between the germline ends. The CDR3 extends over 16 amino acids. CDR1 is SGHDT, CDR2 YYEEEE, per germline. Filled out from reference TRBV5-6 and TRBJ2-4, the complete variable domain reads DAGVTQSPTHLIKTRGQQVTLRCSPKSGHDTVSWYQQALGQGPQFIFQYYEEEERQRGNFPDRFSGHQFPNYSSELNVNALLLGDSALYLCASSLGGQLAKNIQYFGAGTRLSVL.